This T cell receptor (beta chain) is drawn from a study of blood T cell repertoires in COVID-19. CDR1 and CDR2 (germline): LNHDA, SQIVND (reference sequence). Trimming left V 5 bases short and J 0 bases short, with 17 bases between. The CDR3 is 17 amino acids. Generated by immunoSEQ multiplex PCR, the TCRdb table keeps only in-frame clones and is missing some. The profile shows about 270,000 clones, approximately 90% of them singletons. The sequence was collected from a man aged 40-50 years who had been exposed to COVID-19. Sequenced: PBMCs or T cells enriched from blood (not recorded which). The rearrangement uses TRBV19 and TRBJ2-4, with D maybe TRBD2 (5 bases). The CDR3 protein is CASSLYSGNLAKNIQYF. In DNA form, the CDR3 reads TGTGCCAGTAGTCTCTACAGCGGAAACCTAGCCAAAAACATTCAGTACTTC.